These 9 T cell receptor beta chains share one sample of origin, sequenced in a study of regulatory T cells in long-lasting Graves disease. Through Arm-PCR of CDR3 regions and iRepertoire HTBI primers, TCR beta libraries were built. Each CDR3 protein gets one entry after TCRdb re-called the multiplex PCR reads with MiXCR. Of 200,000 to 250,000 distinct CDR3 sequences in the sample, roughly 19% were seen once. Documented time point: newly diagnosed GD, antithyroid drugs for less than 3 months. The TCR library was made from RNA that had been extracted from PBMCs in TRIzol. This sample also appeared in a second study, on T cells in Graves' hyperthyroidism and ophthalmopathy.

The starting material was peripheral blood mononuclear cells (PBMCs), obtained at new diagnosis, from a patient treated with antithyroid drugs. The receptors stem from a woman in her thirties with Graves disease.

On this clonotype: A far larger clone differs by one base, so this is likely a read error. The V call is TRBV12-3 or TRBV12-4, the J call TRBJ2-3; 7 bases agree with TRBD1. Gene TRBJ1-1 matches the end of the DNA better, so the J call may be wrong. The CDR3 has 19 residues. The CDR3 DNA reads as TGTGCCAGCAGCACCCCCAGGGACAGTGTTAGCAGCTTTCAATCTGAAGCTTTCTTT. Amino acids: CASSTPRDSVSSFQSEAFF.

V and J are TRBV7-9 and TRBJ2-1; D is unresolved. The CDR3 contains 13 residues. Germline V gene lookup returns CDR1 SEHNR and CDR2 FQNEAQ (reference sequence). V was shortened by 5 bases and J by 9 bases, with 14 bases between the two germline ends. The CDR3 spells CASSPLGSGEQFF. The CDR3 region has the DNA TGTGCCAGCAGCCCCCTAGGGTCGGGTGAGCAGTTCTTC. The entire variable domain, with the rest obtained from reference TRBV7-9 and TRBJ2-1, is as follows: DTGVSQNPRHKITKRGQNVTFRCDPISEHNRLYWYRQTLGQGPEFLTYFQNEAQLEKSRLLSDRFSAERPKGSFSTLEIQRTEQGDSAMYLCASSPLGSGEQFFGPGTRLTVL.

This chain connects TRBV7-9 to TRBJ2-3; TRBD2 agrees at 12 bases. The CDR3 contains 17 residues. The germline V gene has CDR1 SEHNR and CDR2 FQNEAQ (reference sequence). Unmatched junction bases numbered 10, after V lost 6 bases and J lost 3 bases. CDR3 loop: CASSRTTSGRRTDTQYF. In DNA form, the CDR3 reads TGTGCCAGCAGTCGGACGACTAGCGGGAGACGGACAGATACGCAGTATTTT. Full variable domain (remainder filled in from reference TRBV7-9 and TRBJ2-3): DTGVSQNPRHKITKRGQNVTFRCDPISEHNRLYWYRQTLGQGPEFLTYFQNEAQLEKSRLLSDRFSAERPKGSFSTLEIQRTEQGDSAMYLCASSRTTSGRRTDTQYFGPGTRLTVL.

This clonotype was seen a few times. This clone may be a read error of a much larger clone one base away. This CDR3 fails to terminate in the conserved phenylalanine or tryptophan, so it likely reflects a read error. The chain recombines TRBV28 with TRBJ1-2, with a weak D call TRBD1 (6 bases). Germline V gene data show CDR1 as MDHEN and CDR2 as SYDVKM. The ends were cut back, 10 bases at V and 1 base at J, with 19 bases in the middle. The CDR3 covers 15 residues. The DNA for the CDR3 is TGTGCCATCACTAGGGGCAGGGGTTTTAACTATGGCTACACCCTC. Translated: CAITRGRGFNYGYTL.

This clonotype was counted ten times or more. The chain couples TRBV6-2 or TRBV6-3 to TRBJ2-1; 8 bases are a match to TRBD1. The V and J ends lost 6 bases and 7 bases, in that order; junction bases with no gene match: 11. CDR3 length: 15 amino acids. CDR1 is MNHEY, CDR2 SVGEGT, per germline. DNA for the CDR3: TGTGCCAGCAGCCAGGGGGCAGGGGGTAGGAATGAGCAGTTCTTC. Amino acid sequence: CASSQGAGGRNEQFF.

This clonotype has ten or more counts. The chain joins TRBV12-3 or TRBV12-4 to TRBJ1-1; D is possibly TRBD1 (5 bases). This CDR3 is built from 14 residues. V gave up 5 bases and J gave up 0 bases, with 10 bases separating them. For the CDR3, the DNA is TGTGCCAGCAGTAACACAGGTTTGAACACTGAAGCTTTCTTT. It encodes CASSNTGLNTEAFF.

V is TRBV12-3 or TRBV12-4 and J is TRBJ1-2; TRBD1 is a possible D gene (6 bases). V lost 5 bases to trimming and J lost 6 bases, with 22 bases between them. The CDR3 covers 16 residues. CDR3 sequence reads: CASSGRQAAAIDGYTF. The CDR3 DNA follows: TGTGCCAGCAGTGGTCGACAGGCTGCGGCTATCGATGGCTACACCTTC.

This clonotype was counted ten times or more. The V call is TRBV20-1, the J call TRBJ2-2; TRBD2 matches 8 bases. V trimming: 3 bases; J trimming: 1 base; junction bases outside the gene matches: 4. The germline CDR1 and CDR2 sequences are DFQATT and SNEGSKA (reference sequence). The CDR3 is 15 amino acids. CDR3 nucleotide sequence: TGCAGTGCTAGGGAACTAGCGGTGAACACCGGGGAGCTGTTTTTT. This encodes CSARELAVNTGELFF.

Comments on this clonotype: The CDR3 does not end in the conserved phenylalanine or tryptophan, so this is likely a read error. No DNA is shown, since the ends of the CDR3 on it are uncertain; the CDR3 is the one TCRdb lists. The CDR3 loop reads CSARGSGTSGIGEPYL. This chain uses TRBV20-1 with TRBJ2-7; no check of the table's D call, TRBD2, against the DNA was made. Germline V gene data show CDR1 as DFQATT and CDR2 as SNEGSKA (reference sequence). The CDR3 adds up to 16 amino acids, both ends counted.